This TCR beta chain was found in a study of blood T cell repertoires in COVID-19. Overall study context: Sites in the United States, Italy and Spain provided acute and convalescent COVID-19 samples. Nucleic acid was either cDNA or gDNA, and it came from T cells, B-cell-depleted T cells, or PBMCs.

Germline CDR1 MGHDK, CDR2 SYGVNS. This CDR3 has 16 residues. Trimming removed 1 base from V and 5 bases from J; junction bases left unmatched: 10. As handled by the study authors: Amplifying reference gene primers gave estimates of nucleated cell counts. Sequencing was performed with immunoSEQ multiplex PCR; in TCRdb, only in-frame clones are kept and a portion is missing. That table is the source of V, J and clone size, and D and trimming were worked out from the DNA. Found here are some 350,000 clones, more than 75% of them singletons; the top ten hold just under 6.5%. The TCR originated in a woman aged 45-65 years with COVID-19, enrolled during active disease. The chain has TRBV25-1 and TRBJ2-5, with 7 bases lining up with TRBD2. The sequencing input was peripheral blood. CDR3 region: CASSESGGSSSETQYF. CDR3 bases: TGTGCCAGCAGTGAATCCGGCGGGAGCTCCTCGGAGACCCAGTACTTC.